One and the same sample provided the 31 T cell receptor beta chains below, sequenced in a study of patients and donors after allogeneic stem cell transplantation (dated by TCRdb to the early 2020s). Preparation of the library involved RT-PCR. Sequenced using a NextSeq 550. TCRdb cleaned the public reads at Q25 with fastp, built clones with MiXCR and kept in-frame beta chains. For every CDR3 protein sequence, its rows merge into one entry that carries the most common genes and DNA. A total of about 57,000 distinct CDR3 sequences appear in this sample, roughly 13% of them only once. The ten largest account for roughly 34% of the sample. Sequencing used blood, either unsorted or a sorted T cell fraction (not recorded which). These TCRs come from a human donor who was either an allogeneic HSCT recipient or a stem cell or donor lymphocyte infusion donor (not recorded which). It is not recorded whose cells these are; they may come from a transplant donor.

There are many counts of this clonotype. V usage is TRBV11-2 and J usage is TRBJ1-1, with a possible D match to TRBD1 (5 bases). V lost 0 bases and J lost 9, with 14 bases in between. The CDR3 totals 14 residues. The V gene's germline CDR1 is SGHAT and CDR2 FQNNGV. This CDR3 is CASSLDLHRTQAFF. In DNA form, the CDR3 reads TGTGCCAGCAGCTTAGATCTTCACAGGACCCAAGCTTTCTTT.

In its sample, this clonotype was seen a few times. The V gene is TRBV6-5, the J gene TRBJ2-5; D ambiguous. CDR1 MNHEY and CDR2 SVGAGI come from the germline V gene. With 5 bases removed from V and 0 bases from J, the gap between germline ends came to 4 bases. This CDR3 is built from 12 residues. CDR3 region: CASSPNQETQYF. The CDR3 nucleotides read TGTGCCAGCAGTCCTAACCAAGAGACCCAGTACTTC.

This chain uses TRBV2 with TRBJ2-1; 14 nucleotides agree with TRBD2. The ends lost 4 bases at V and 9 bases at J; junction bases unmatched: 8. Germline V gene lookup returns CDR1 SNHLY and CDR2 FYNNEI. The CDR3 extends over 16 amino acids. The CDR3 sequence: CASSGTSGRLTGEQFF. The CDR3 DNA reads TGTGCCAGCAGTGGGACTAGCGGGAGGTTAACCGGTGAGCAGTTCTTC. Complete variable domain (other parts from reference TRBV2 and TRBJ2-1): EPEVTQTPSHQVTQMGQEVILRCVPISNHLYFYWYRQILGQKVEFLVSFYNNEISEKSEIFDDQFSVERPDGSNFTLKIRSTKLEDSAMYFCASSGTSGRLTGEQFFGPGTRLTVL.

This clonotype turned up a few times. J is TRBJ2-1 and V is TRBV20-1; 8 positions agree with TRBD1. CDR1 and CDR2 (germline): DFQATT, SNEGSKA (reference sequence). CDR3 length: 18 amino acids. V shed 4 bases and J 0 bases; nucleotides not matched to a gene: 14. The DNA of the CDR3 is TGCAGTGCTATCGGACAGGGAGGAGTCGGGAGCTCCTACAATGAGCAGTTCTTC. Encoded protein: CSAIGQGGVGSSYNEQFF.

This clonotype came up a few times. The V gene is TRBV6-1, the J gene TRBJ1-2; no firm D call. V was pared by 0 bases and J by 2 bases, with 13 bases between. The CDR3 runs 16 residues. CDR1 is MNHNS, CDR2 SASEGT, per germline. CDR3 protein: CASSEASTEGNYGYTF. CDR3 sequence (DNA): TGTGCCAGCAGTGAAGCCTCCACGGAGGGCAACTATGGCTACACCTTC.

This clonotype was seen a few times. This CDR3 reads CASSPDSYLTYEQYF. CDR3 in DNA: TGTGCCAGCAGTCCGGACAGCTACCTTACCTACGAGCAGTACTTC. The rearrangement links TRBV27 to TRBJ2-7; TRBD1 is a possible D gene (6 bases). The germline gives CDR1 MNHEY, CDR2 SMNVEV (reference sequence). V was clipped by 5 bases and J by 2 bases, with 16 bases between them. This CDR3 comprises 15 residues.

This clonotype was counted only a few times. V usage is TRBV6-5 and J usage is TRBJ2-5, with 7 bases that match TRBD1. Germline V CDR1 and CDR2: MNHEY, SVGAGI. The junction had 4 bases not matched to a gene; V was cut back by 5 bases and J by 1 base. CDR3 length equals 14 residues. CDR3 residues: CASSKGGSQETQYF. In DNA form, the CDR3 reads TGTGCCAGCAGTAAAGGGGGCAGCCAAGAGACCCAGTACTTC.

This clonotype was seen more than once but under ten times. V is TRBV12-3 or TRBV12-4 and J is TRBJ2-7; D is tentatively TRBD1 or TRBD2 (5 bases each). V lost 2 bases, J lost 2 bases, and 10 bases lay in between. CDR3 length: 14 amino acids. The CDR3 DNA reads TGTGCCAGCAGTTTACGGCAGGGACCCTACGAGCAGTACTTC. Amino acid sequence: CASSLRQGPYEQYF.

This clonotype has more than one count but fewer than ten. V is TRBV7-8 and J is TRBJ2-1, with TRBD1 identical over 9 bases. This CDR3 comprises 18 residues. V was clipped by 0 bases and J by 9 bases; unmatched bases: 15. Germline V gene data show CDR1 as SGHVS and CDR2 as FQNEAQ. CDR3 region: CASSLARTGVFYNGEQFF. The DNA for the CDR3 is TGTGCCAGCAGCTTAGCAAGGACAGGGGTTTTCTACAACGGTGAGCAGTTCTTC.

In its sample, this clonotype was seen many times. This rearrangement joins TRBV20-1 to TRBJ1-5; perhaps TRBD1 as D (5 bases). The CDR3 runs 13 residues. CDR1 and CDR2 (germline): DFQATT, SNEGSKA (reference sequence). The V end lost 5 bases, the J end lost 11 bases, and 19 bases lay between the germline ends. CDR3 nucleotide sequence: TGCAGTGCTCATTCGGGGCCCGAGACCACCCAGCATTTT. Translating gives CSAHSGPETTQHF.

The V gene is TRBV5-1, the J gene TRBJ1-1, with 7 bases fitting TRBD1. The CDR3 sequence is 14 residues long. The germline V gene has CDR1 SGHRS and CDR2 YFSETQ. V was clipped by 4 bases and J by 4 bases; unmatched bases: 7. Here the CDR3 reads CASSTLQGLTEAFF. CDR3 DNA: TGCGCCAGCAGCACCTTACAGGGGCTCACTGAAGCTTTCTTT.

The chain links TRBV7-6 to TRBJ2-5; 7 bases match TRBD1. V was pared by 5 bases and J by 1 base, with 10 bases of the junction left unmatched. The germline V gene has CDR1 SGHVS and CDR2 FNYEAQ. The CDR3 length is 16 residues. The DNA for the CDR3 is TGTGCCAGCAGCGGGTGGGACAGACGGACCCAAGAGACCCAGTACTTC. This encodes CASSGWDRRTQETQYF.

The CDR3 nucleotides are TGTGCCATCAGTGAAACTCAGCCCTATGGCTACACCTTC. Translating gives CAISETQPYGYTF. The genes are TRBV10-3 and TRBJ1-2; D is ambiguous. The length of the CDR3 is 13 residues. Germline V lookup: CDR1 ENHRY, CDR2 SYGVKD. Trimming shortened V by 3 bases and J by 4 bases, and 9 bases separated the two germline ends.

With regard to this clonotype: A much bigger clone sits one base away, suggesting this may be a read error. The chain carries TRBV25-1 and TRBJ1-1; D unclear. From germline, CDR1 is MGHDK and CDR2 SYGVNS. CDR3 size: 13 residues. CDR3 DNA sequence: TGTGTCAGCAGTGAATATACAGACACTGAAGCTTTCTTT. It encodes CVSSEYTDTEAFF.

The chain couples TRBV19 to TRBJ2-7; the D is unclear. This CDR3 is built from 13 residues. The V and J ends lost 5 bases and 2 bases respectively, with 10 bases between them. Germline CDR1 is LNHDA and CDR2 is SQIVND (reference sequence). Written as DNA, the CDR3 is TGTGCCAGTAGTCCGCAGGTTACCTACGAGCAGTACTTC. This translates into CASSPQVTYEQYF. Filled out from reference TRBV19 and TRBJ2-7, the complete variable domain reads DGGITQSPKYLFRKEGQNVTLSCEQNLNHDAMYWYRQDPGQGLRLIYYSQIVNDFQKGDIAEGYSVSREKKESFPLTVTSAQKNPTAFYLCASSPQVTYEQYFGPGTRLTVT.

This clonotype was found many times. The CDR3 region has the DNA TGTGCCATCAGTCGGACTAGCGGGAATGGAGCCTACGAGCAGTACTTC. This gives the protein CAISRTSGNGAYEQYF. The V and J genes are TRBV10-3 and TRBJ2-7, with 12 bases fitting TRBD2. V lost 5 bases to trimming and J lost 2 bases; unmatched junction nucleotides: 7. Germline V lookup: CDR1 ENHRY, CDR2 SYGVKD. The CDR3 contains 16 residues.

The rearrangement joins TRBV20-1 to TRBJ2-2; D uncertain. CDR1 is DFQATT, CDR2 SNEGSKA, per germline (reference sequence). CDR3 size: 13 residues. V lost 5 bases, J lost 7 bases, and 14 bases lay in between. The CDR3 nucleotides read TGCAGTGCTCTACAATCGGGCGTCGGGGAGCTGTTTTTT. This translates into CSALQSGVGELFF.

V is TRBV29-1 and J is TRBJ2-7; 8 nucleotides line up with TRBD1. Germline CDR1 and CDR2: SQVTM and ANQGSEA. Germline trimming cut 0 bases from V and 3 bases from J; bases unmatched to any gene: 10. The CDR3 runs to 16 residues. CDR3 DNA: TGCAGCGTTGAAGATCCGGACAGGGCAGGATGCTACGAGCAGTACTTC. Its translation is CSVEDPDRAGCYEQYF.

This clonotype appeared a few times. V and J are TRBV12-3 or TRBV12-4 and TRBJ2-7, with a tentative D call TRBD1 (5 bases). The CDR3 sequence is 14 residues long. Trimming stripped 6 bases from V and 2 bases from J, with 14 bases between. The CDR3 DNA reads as TGTGCCAGCAGCCACACGACAGAAACCTACGAGCAGTACTTC. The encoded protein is CASSHTTETYEQYF.

The DNA of the CDR3 is TGTGCCAGTAGTATAGTGGGACTAGGGATCAATGAGCAGTTCTTC. Residues: CASSIVGLGINEQFF. This sequence joins TRBV19 and TRBJ2-1; 8 bases align to TRBD2. The J segment lost 6 bases and the V segment lost 1 base, leaving 5 bases of the junction unmatched. Germline lookup yields CDR1 LNHDA and CDR2 SQIVND (reference sequence). This CDR3 is built from 15 residues.

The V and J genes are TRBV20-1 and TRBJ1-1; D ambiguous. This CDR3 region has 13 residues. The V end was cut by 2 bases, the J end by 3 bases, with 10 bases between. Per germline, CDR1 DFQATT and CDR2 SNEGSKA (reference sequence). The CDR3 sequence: CSARTDWDTEAFF. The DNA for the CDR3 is TGCAGTGCTAGAACGGACTGGGACACTGAAGCTTTCTTT.

Here the CDR3 reads CSASPRDWGDTQYF. The CDR3 nucleotides are TGCAGTGCTAGTCCGAGAGACTGGGGAGATACGCAGTATTTT. The chain combines TRBV20-1 with TRBJ2-3; D ambiguous. Germline V gene sequence: CDR1 DFQATT, CDR2 SNEGSKA (reference sequence). The germline V and J ends were trimmed by 3 bases and 5 bases, with 15 bases remaining between them. This CDR3 is 14 amino acids long.

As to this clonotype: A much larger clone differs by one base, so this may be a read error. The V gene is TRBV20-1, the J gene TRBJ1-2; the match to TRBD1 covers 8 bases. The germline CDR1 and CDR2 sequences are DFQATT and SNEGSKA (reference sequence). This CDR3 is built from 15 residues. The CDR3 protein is CSARADRERAYCYTF. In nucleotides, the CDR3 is TGCAGTGCTCGAGCGGACAGGGAACGAGCCTATTGCTACACCTTC.

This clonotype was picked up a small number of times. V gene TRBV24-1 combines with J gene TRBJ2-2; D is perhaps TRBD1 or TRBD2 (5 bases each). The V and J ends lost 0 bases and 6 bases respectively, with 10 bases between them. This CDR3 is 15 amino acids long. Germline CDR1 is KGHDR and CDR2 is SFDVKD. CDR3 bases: TGTGCCACCAGTGATTTGAACCCGGGACCCGGGGAGCTGTTTTTT. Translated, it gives CATSDLNPGPGELFF.

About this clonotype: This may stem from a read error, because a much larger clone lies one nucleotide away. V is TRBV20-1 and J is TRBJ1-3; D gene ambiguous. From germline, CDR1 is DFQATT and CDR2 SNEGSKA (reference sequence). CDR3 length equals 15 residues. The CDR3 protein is CSLLTGRFERNTIYF. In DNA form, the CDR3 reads TGCAGCCTTCTCACGGGAAGGTTTGAACGGAACACCATATATTTT.

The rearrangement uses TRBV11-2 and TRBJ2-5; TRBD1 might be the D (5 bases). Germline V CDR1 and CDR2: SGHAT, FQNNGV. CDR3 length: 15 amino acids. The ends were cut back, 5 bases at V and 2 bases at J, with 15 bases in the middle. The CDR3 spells CASSQDGRDQETQYF. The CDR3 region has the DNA TGTGCCAGCAGCCAGGACGGCAGGGATCAAGAGACCCAGTACTTC.

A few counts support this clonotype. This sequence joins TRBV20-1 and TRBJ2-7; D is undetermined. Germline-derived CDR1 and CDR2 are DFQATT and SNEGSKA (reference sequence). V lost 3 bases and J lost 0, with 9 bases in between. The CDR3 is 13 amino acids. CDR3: CSASGFTSYEQYF. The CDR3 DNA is TGCAGTGCTAGTGGCTTTACCTCCTACGAGCAGTACTTC.

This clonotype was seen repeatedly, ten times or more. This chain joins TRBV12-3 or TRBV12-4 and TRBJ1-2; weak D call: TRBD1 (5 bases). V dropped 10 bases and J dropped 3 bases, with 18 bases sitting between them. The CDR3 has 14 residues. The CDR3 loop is CAISQQGVDYGYTF. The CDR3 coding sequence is TGTGCCATCTCCCAACAAGGGGTCGACTATGGCTACACCTTC.

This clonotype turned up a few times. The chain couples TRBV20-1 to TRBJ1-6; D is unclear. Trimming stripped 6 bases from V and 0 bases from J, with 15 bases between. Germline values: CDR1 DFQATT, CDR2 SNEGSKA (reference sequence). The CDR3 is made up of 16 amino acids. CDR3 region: CSAVTEYRSYNSPLHF. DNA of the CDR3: TGCAGTGCCGTTACTGAGTATCGCTCCTATAATTCACCCCTCCACTTT.

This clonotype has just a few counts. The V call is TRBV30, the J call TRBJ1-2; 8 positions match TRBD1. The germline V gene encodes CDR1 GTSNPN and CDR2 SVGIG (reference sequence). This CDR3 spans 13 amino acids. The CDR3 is CASPTGVRDGYTF. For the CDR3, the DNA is TGTGCTTCACCGACAGGGGTTAGAGATGGCTACACCTTC.

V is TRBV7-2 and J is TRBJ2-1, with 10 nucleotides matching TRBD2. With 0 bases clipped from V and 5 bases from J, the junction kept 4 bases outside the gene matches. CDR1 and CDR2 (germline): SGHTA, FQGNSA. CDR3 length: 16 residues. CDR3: CASSLALAGGHNEQFF. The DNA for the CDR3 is TGTGCCAGCAGCTTAGCGTTAGCGGGAGGCCACAATGAGCAGTTCTTC.